This T cell receptor (beta chain) was recovered during a study of CD8+ T cells in alopecia areata. About the study: For 6 to 18 months, tofacitinib was taken, and 6 months off drug followed.

As for this clone: What it binds is not known.

V dropped 6 bases and J dropped 5; count of bases not matched to a gene: 8. This CDR3 has 13 amino acids. The V gene's germline CDR1 is SGHNT and CDR2 YYREEE (reference sequence). Extraction and reverse transcription of RNA yielded cDNA as the sequencing template. Clones were sequenced by immunoSEQ multiplex PCR, and TCRdb holds only the in-frame ones, with some missing. In the table there are under 250,000 clones, under 75% of which are singletons. As for treatment: oral pan-JAK inhibitor, 5-10 mg twice daily. Alopecia areata patients provided lesional scalp punch biopsies and peripheral blood. General study findings and limits: Having just one nonresponder leaves the connection between baseline CD8+ expansion and response unresolved. The study found tofacitinib significantly decreased scalp clonality and expanded CD8+ clones among the top 100.

V is TRBV5-4 and J is TRBJ2-7; TRBD1 matches 7 bases. The sequence came from a human donor with alopecia areata. The material sequenced was CD4+ T cells sorted from blood, taken at week 4, from a patient treated with tofacitinib. Written as DNA, the CDR3 is TGTGCCAGCACCCACAGGGGAGTCGACGAGCAGTACTTC. This translates into CASTHRGVDEQYF.